A single sample is the source of the 25 T cell receptor beta chains below, sequenced in a study of tumor-infiltrating lymphocytes in primary liver carcinoma. The source of the blood RNA was unsorted whole blood, and germline DNA was extracted as well. With a constant-region primer, TCR beta cDNA was made from around 520 ng of total RNA. Each TCR beta library was derived from three nested multiplex PCR rounds that employed slightly modified ARM-PCR. TRBV1-TRBV30 forward primers paired with a C-beta reverse primer drove the first two PCR rounds, about 10 cycles each. TCRdb called the multiplex PCR reads again in MiXCR, with one record for every CDR3 protein. Among about 180,000 distinct CDR3 sequences listed, about 60% were seen once. The sequenced sample was peripheral blood. These receptors originate from a man in his forties with primary liver carcinoma and hepatitis B virus infection.

This clonotype has just a few counts. The rearrangement uses TRBV10-3 and TRBJ2-1; 7 bases are a match to TRBD2. The junction had 3 bases not matched to a gene; V was cut back by 6 bases and J by 10 bases. The CDR3 runs 11 residues. Per germline, CDR1 ENHRY and CDR2 SYGVKD. CDR3 nucleotide sequence: TGTGCCATCAGCACTAGCGCCGAGCAGTTCTTC. This translates into CAISTSAEQFF.

This clonotype was found many times. V and J are TRBV11-2 and TRBJ2-7; D is uncertain. This CDR3 spans 15 amino acids. CDR1 and CDR2 from the germline V gene are SGHAT and FQNNGV. The V end lost 5 bases, the J end lost 6 bases, and 20 bases lay between the germline ends. The CDR3 region is CASSIISSVGIEQYF. CDR3 DNA: TGTGCCAGCAGCATAATTAGTTCGGTGGGGATCGAGCAGTACTTC.

This sequence joins TRBV28 and TRBJ2-5; either TRBD1 or TRBD2 may supply D (5 bases each). Germline CDR1 and CDR2: MDHEN and SYDVKM. Trimming cost V 5 bases and J 1 base, with 14 bases left between them. This CDR3 contains 15 residues. The CDR3 region is CASSPLGEIQETQYF. For the CDR3, the DNA is TGTGCCAGCAGTCCTCTGGGGGAGATCCAAGAGACCCAGTACTTC.

This clonotype was seen ten or more times. The chain has TRBV11-2 and TRBJ1-5, with D perhaps TRBD1 (5 bases). V was trimmed by 3 bases and J by 5 bases, leaving 14 bases between them. The CDR3 sequence is 15 residues long. Looked up from germline, CDR1 is SGHAT and CDR2 is FQNNGV. The CDR3 is CASSFTTGGDQPQHF. In DNA form, the CDR3 reads TGTGCCAGCAGCTTCACAACGGGGGGGGATCAGCCCCAGCATTTT.

To note about this clonotype: This could be a read error, since a much larger clone is one nucleotide away. This rearrangement joins TRBV7-8 to TRBJ2-3; the D gene is possibly TRBD1 (5 bases). This CDR3 has 14 amino acids. The V end lost 1 base, the J end lost 0 bases, and 5 bases lay between the germline ends. The V gene's germline CDR1 is SGHVS and CDR2 FQNEAQ. CDR3 sequence (DNA): TGTGCCAGCAGCTTAGGACAGAGCACAGATACGCAGTATTTT. This translates into CASSLGQSTDTQYF.

J is TRBJ2-5 and V is TRBV6-6, with 13 bases that match TRBD2. Germline lookup yields CDR1 MNHNY and CDR2 SVGAGI (reference sequence). The CDR3 totals 17 residues. The trim removed 0 bases at V and 7 bases at J, leaving 8 bases unmatched. DNA of the CDR3: TGTGCCAGCAGTTACTCACGGACTAGCGGGAGTATAGGGACCCAGTACTTC. Its protein is CASSYSRTSGSIGTQYF.

On this clonotype: One end of the junction is discordant with germline, which a read error may explain. The gene calls are TRBV6-5 and TRBJ2-4; 10 bases line up with TRBD1. CDR1 and CDR2 (germline): MNHEY, SVGAGI. The CDR3 loop spans 15 amino acids. The CDR3 sequence is CVSRRTGTGENIQYF. CDR3 in DNA: TGTGTCAGCAGGAGGACCGGGACAGGGGAAAACATTCAGTACTTC.

The J gene is TRBJ2-7, the V gene TRBV10-3; 8 bases map to TRBD2. This CDR3 has 14 amino acids. Germline CDR1 reads ENHRY; CDR2 reads SYGVKD. With 0 bases clipped from V and 3 bases from J, the junction kept 1 base outside the gene matches. The CDR3 region has the DNA TGTGCCATCAGTGAGTCTAGCGGGGACTACGAGCAGTACTTC. This translates into CAISESSGDYEQYF.

Concerning this clonotype itself: It may be a read error: a sequence one base away is much more abundant. This chain links TRBV10-2 with TRBJ2-5, with 8 bases fitting TRBD2. The CDR3 extends over 15 amino acids. Germline loops: CDR1 WSHSY, CDR2 SAAADI. The CDR3 loop reads CTSSDGSGRGETQYF. DNA for the CDR3: TGCACCAGCAGTGATGGAAGCGGGAGAGGGGAGACCCAGTACTTC.

This clonotype was recorded many times. The chain combines TRBV11-1 with TRBJ2-2, with D possibly TRBD2 on 5 matching bases. This CDR3 is built from 13 residues. CDR1 is SGHAT, CDR2 FQDESV, per germline (reference sequence). With 6 bases removed from V and 0 bases from J, the gap between germline ends came to 5 bases. CDR3 protein: CASRTTNTGELFF. As DNA, the CDR3 is TGTGCCAGCAGGACTACGAACACCGGGGAGCTGTTTTTT.

The gene calls are TRBV5-1 and TRBJ1-1; tentatively, D is TRBD1 (5 bases). CDR3 length equals 13 residues. Germline CDR1 SGHRS, CDR2 YFSETQ. Trimming took 3 bases from V and 6 from J, leaving 12 bases between them. The CDR3 region has the DNA TGCGCCAGCAGCTGGGGGGACGCCTCTGAAGCTTTCTTT. Translation gives CASSWGDASEAFF. Variable domain in full (rest from reference TRBV5-1 and TRBJ1-1): KAGVTQTPRYLIKTRGQQVTLSCSPISGHRSVSWYQQTPGQGLQFLFEYFSETQRNKGNFPGRFSGRQFSNSRSEMNVSTLELGDSALYLCASSWGDASEAFFGQGTRLTVV.

The rearrangement links TRBV6-5 to TRBJ2-5, with D possibly being TRBD1 (5 bases). Germline loops: CDR1 MNHEY, CDR2 SVGAGI. The CDR3 loop spans 12 amino acids. V was shortened by 7 bases and J by 9 bases, with 15 bases between the two germline ends. For the CDR3, the DNA is TGTGCCAGCATCCAAGGGGAAGGGGCCCAGTACTTC. Residues: CASIQGEGAQYF.

This clonotype was observed once. This rearrangement joins TRBV12-3 or TRBV12-4 to TRBJ2-7; 8 nucleotides agree with TRBD1. The CDR3 runs 15 residues. Losses at the gene ends were 5 bases for V and 2 bases for J; bases not matched to a gene: 8. The CDR3 coding sequence is TGTGCCAGCAGTCCTAGAGGACAGGGAACCTACGAGCAGTACTTC. It translates to CASSPRGQGTYEQYF.

Ten or more counts support this clonotype. The chain has TRBV11-2 and TRBJ2-1, with TRBD2 identical over 8 bases. Germline trimming cut 5 bases from V and 10 bases from J; bases unmatched to any gene: 16. This CDR3 has 16 residues. The germline CDR1 and CDR2 sequences are SGHAT and FQNNGV. Here the CDR3 DNA reads TGTGCCAGCAGCGGGGAGGGTAGCGGGAACATAGAAGAGCAGTTCTTC. Protein: CASSGEGSGNIEEQFF.

Of note for this clonotype: One junction end disagrees with the germline gene, perhaps due to a read error. The chain joins TRBV11-2 to TRBJ2-1; D is unresolved. Germline values: CDR1 SGHAT, CDR2 FQNNGV. The CDR3 covers 16 residues. DNA for the CDR3: TGTGCCAGCAGCTTAGAGGGATTGATGGAGAGTAATGGGCAGTTCTTC. Translated: CASSLEGLMESNGQFF.

V and J are TRBV6-1 and TRBJ2-7, with 10 bases aligning to TRBD1. Germline CDR1 is MNHNS and CDR2 is SASEGT. Trimming took 6 bases from V and 6 from J; bases not matched to a gene: 11. The CDR3 contains 15 residues. The CDR3 DNA is TGTGCCAGCAGAGACCGGGACAGGGGAAAAGGCGAGCAGTACTTC. It encodes CASRDRDRGKGEQYF.

Worth noting for this clonotype: One end of the junction fails to match germline, which may point to a read error. V is TRBV10-3 and J is TRBJ2-5; TRBD2 matches at 8 bases. CDR1 and CDR2 from the germline V gene are ENHRY and SYGVKD. This CDR3 spans 17 amino acids. The CDR3 DNA reads as TGTACCATCAGTGAGACTACTAGCGGATCGGCGCAAGAGACCCAGTACTTC. Its protein product is CTISETTSGSAQETQYF.

V and J are TRBV12-5 and TRBJ2-5, with 8 nucleotides matching TRBD2. The V and J ends lost 1 base and 5 bases, in that order; junction bases with no gene match: 6. CDR1 LGHNT and CDR2 FRNRAP come from the germline V gene. The CDR3 consists of 15 residues. The CDR3, as DNA: TGTGCTAGTGGTTTGGGAGCGGGAGATTTGGAGACCCAGTACTTC. It is translated as CASGLGAGDLETQYF.

This clonotype occurred many times. The chain couples TRBV11-3 to TRBJ2-7; D may be TRBD1 (5 bases). This CDR3 comprises 13 residues. CDR1 is SGHNT and CDR2 is YENEEA in the germline V gene. Trimming pared 2 bases from V and 3 bases from J, leaving 8 bases between. CDR3 in amino acids: CASSLSTGYEQYF. In DNA form, the CDR3 reads TGTGCCAGCAGCTTAAGCACAGGCTACGAGCAGTACTTC.

With respect to this clonotype: This may come from a read error, since a much larger clone is one base off. The J gene is TRBJ2-2, the V gene TRBV4-1; a possible D gene is TRBD2 (5 bases). This CDR3 comprises 15 residues. Germline-derived CDR1 and CDR2 are MGHRA and YSYEKL. V dropped 8 bases and J dropped 0 bases, with 13 bases sitting between them. CDR3: CASGREGSNTGELFF. The CDR3 DNA is TGCGCCAGCGGACGCGAGGGATCGAACACCGGGGAGCTGTTTTTT.

On this clonotype: This may stem from a read error, because a much larger clone lies one nucleotide away. The chain combines TRBV11-2 with TRBJ1-6; maybe TRBD1 (5 bases). The CDR3 runs 14 residues. Looked up from germline, CDR1 is SGHAT and CDR2 is FQNNGV. In DNA form, the CDR3 reads TGTGCCAGCAGTTTGGGACGGGATTATTCACCCATCCACTTT. Protein sequence: CASSLGRDYSPIHF. The full variable domain, with the rest looked up from reference TRBV11-2 and TRBJ1-6, is EAGVAQSPRYKIIEKRQSVAFWCNPISGHATLYWYQQILGQGPKLLIQFQNNGVVDDSQLPKDRFSAERLKGVDSTLKIQPAKLEDSAVYLCASSLGRDYSPIHFGNGTRLTVT.

The chain recombines TRBV6-1 with TRBJ2-3, with 9 bases lining up with TRBD2. The CDR3 sequence is 18 residues long. CDR1 is MNHNS and CDR2 is SASEGT in the germline V gene. After removal of 2 bases from V and 2 bases from J, the junction contained 11 bases not matched to a gene. The CDR3 sequence is CASSERTPLAGTTDTQYF. In nucleotides, the CDR3 is TGTGCCAGCAGTGAAAGGACCCCTCTAGCGGGAACCACAGATACGCAGTATTTT.

A word on this clonotype: At one boundary the junction diverges from the germline segment, which might be a read error. The chain carries TRBV11-1 and TRBJ2-2; the match to TRBD1 covers 10 bases. This CDR3 has 18 residues. Germline CDR1 and CDR2: SGHAT and FQDESV (reference sequence). This CDR3 reads CVSSTPFAVTGGTGELFF. The CDR3 DNA follows: TGTGTCAGCAGCACCCCCTTCGCGGTGACAGGGGGCACCGGGGAGCTGTTTTTC.

This chain uses TRBV5-5 with TRBJ2-7, with TRBD2 identical over 9 bases. The J segment lost 6 bases and the V segment lost 2 bases, leaving 6 bases of the junction unmatched. This CDR3 contains 14 residues. Germline V gene sequence: CDR1 SGHKS, CDR2 YYEKEE (reference sequence). The CDR3 sequence: CASSFSLAGPEQYF. CDR3 DNA sequence: TGTGCCAGCAGCTTTAGTCTAGCGGGGCCCGAGCAGTACTTC.

Worth noting for this clonotype: At one end the junction does not follow the germline gene, possibly because of a read error. V gene TRBV11-2 combines with J gene TRBJ2-3; D gene ambiguous. The CDR3 runs to 15 residues. CDR1 and CDR2 from the germline V gene are SGHAT and FQNNGV. The CDR3 region has the DNA TGTGCCAGCAGCTTCGGCCTCCTCGGCACAGATACGCGGTTTTTT. This codes for CASSFGLLGTDTRFF.